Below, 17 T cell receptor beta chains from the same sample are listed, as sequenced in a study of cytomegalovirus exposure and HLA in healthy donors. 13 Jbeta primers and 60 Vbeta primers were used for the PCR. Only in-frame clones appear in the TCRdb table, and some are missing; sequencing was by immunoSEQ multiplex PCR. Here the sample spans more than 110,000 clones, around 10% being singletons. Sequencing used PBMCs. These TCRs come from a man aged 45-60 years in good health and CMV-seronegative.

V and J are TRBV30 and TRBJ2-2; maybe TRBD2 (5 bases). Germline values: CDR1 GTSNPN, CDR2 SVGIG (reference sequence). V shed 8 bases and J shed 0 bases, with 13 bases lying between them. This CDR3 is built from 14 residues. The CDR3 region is CAGRGRANTGELFF. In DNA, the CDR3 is TGTGCCGGCCGAGGGAGAGCGAACACCGGGGAGCTGTTTTTT.

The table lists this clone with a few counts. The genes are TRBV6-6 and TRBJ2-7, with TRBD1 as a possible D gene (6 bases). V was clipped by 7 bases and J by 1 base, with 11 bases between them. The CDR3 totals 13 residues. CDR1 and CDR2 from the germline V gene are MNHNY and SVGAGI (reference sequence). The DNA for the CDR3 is TGTGCCAGCACCCAGGACAGTTCCTACGAGCAGTACTTC. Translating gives CASTQDSSYEQYF.

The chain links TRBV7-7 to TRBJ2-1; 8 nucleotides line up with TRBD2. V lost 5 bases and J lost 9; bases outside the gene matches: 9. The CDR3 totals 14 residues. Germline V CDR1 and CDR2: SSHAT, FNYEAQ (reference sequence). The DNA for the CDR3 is TGTGCCAGCAGCCCGGGACTAGTGGAGAGTGAGCAGTTCTTC. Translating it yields CASSPGLVESEQFF.

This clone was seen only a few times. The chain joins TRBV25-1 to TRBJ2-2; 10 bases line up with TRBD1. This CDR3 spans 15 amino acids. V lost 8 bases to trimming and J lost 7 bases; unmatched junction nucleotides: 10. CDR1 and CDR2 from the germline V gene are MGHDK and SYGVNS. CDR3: CASSWTGTGVGELFF. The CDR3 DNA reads TGTGCCAGCTCTTGGACCGGGACAGGGGTCGGGGAGCTGTTTTTT.

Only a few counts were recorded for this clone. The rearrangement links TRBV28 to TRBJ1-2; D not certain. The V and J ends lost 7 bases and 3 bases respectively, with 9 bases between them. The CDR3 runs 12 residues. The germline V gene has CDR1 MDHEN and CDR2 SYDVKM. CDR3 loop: CASNRRDYGYTF. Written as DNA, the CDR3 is TGTGCCAGCAACCGTCGAGACTATGGCTACACCTTC.

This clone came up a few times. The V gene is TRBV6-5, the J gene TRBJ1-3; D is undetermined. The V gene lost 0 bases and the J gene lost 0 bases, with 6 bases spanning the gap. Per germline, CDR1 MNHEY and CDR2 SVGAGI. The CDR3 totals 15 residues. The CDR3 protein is CASSYSRHSGNTIYF. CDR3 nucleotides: TGTGCCAGCAGTTACTCGAGACACTCTGGAAACACCATATATTTT.

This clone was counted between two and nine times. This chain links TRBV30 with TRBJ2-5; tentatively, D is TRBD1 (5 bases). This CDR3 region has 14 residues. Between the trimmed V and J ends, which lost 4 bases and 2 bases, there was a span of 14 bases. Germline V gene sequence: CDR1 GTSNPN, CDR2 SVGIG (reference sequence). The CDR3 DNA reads TGTGCCTGGAATTCTGGGGCCGGACAAGAGACCCAGTACTTC. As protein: CAWNSGAGQETQYF. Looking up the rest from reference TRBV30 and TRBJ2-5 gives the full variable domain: SQTIHQWPATLVQPVGSPLSLECTVEGTSNPNLYWYRQAAGRGLQLLFYSVGIGQISSEVPQNLSASRPQDRQFILSSKKLLLSDSGFYLCAWNSGAGQETQYFGPGTRLLVL.

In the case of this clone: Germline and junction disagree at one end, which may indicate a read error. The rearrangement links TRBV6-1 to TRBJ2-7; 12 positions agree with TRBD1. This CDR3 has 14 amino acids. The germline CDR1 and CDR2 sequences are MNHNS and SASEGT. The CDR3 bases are TGTGCCAGCAGAGAAGGGGGTGGGACAGGGGGCTCGTACTTC. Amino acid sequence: CASREGGGTGGSYF.

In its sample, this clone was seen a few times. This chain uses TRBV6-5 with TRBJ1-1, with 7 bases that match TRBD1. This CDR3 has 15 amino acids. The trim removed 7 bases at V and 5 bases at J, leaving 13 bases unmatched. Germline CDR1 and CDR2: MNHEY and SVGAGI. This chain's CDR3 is CASNWQAPRGTEAFF. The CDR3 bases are TGTGCCAGCAATTGGCAGGCCCCCAGGGGGACTGAAGCTTTCTTT.

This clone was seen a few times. This chain's CDR3 is CASTSVGGAGYNSPLHF. The CDR3 DNA reads as TGTGCCAGCACCTCCGTGGGGGGGGCGGGCTATAATTCACCCCTCCACTTT. The rearrangement links TRBV28 to TRBJ1-6, with D perhaps matching TRBD1 (6 bases). V lost 7 bases to trimming and J lost 3 bases, with 19 bases between them. Germline CDR1 reads MDHEN; CDR2 reads SYDVKM. The CDR3 has 17 amino acids.

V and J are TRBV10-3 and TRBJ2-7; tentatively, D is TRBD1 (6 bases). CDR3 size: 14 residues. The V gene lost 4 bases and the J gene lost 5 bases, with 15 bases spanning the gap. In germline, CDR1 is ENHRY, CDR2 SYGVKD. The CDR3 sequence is CAISALFTGNEQYF. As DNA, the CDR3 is TGTGCCATCAGTGCACTCTTTACAGGGAACGAGCAGTACTTC.

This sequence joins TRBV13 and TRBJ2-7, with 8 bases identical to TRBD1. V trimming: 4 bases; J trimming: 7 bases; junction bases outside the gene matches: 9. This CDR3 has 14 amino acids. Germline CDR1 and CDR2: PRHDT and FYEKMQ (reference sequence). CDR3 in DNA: TGTGCCAGCAGCTACGGACAGGGAGAGGGGGAGCAGTACTTC. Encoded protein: CASSYGQGEGEQYF.

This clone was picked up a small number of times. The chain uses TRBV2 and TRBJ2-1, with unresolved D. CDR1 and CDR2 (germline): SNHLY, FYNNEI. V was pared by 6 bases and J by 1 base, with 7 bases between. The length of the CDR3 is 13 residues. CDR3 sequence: CASRVESYNEQFF. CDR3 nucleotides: TGTGCCAGCAGGGTAGAGTCCTACAATGAGCAGTTCTTC.

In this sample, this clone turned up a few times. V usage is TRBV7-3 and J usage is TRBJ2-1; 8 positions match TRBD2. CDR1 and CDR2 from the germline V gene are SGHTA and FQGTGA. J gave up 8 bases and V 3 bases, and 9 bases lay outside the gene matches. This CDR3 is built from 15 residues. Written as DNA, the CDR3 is TGTGCCAGCAGCTTGGGCCAGGCGGGAGGCTATGAGCAGTTCTTC. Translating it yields CASSLGQAGGYEQFF.

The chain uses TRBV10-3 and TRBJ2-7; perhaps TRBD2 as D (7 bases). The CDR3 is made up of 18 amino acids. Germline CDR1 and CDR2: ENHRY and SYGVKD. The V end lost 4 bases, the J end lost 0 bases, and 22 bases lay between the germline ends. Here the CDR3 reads CAISGGRGRGPISYEQYF. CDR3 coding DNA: TGTGCCATCAGTGGGGGCCGCGGGCGGGGGCCGATCTCCTACGAGCAGTACTTC.

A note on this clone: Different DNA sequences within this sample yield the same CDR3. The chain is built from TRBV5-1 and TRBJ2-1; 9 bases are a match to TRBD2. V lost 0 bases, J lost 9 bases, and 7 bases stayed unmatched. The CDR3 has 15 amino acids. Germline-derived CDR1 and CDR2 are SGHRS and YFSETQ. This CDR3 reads CASSLGLAGRSEQFF. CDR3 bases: TGCGCCAGCAGCTTGGGGCTAGCGGGGCGCAGTGAGCAGTTCTTC.

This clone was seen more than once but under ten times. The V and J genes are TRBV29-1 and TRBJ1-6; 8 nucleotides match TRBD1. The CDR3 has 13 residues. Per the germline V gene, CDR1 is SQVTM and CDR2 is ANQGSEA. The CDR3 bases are TGCAGTATCCTGGAGGACAGGGAGTCACCCCTCCACTTT. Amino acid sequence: CSILEDRESPLHF.